This T cell receptor beta chain comes out of a study of blood T cell repertoires in COVID-19. Original data processing: Quantification of nucleated cells was approximated via reference gene primer amplification. The repertoire was sequenced with immunoSEQ multiplex PCR; TCRdb's copy has only in-frame clones and lacks some. V and J calls and clone size are those listed in that table; D and trimming were worked out from the DNA. The sample includes some 180,000 clones, more than 75% of them seen just once. The sequence was obtained from a woman between 55 and 75 years old with COVID-19, enrolled during active disease. The sequenced sample was peripheral blood.

CDR3 protein: CASSFPQGGNTGELFF. CDR3 coding DNA: TGCGCCAGCAGCTTCCCTCAGGGTGGGAACACCGGGGAGCTGTTTTTT. This sequence joins TRBV5-1 and TRBJ2-2; weak D call: TRBD1 (5 bases). Trimming left V 2 bases short and J 1 base short, with 12 bases between. The germline gives CDR1 SGHRS, CDR2 YFSETQ. The CDR3 contains 16 residues. The full variable domain, with the rest looked up from reference TRBV5-1 and TRBJ2-2, is KAGVTQTPRYLIKTRGQQVTLSCSPISGHRSVSWYQQTPGQGLQFLFEYFSETQRNKGNFPGRFSGRQFSNSRSEMNVSTLELGDSALYLCASSFPQGGNTGELFFGEGSRLTVL.